This T cell receptor beta chain was sequenced in a study of blood T cell repertoires in COVID-19. This CDR3 is 16 amino acids long. V trimming: 3 bases; J trimming: 3 bases; junction bases outside the gene matches: 8. CDR1 is SGDLS, CDR2 YYNGEE, per germline. Sequencing was performed with immunoSEQ multiplex PCR; in TCRdb, only in-frame clones are kept and a portion is missing. The data show roughly 150,000 clones, 88% seen once. The sequence was obtained from a human donor in a cohort sampled during active COVID-19. V is TRBV9 and J is TRBJ2-4; 8 nucleotides match TRBD1. The sequencing sample was made of peripheral blood. The CDR3 is CASSARQGLDKNIQYF. The CDR3 coding sequence is TGTGCCAGCAGCGCTCGACAGGGGTTGGACAAAAACATTCAGTACTTC.